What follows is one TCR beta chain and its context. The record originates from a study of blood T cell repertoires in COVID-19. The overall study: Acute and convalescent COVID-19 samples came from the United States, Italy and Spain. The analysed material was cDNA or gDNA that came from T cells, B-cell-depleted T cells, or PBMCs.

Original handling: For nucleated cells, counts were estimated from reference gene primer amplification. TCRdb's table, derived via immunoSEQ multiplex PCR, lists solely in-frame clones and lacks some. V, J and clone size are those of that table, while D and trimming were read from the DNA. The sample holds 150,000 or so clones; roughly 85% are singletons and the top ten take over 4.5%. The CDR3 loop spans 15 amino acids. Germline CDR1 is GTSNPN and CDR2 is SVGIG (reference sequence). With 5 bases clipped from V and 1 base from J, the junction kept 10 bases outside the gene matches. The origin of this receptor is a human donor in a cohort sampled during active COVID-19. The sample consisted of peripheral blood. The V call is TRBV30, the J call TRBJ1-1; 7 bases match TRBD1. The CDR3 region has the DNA TGTGCCTGGGGGAGAGGGGGCATGAGGAACACTGAAGCTTTCTTT. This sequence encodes CAWGRGGMRNTEAFF.